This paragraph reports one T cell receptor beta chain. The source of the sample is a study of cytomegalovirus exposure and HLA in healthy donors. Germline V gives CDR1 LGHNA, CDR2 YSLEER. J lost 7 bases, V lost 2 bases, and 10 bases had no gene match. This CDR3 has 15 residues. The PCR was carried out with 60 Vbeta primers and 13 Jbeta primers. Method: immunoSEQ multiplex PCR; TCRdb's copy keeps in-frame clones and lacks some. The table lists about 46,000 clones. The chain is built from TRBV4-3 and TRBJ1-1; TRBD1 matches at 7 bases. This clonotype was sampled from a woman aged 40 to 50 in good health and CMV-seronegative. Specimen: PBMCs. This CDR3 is CASSQPDREGGEAFF. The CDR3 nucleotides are TGCGCCAGCAGCCAACCCGACAGGGAAGGTGGTGAAGCTTTCTTT.